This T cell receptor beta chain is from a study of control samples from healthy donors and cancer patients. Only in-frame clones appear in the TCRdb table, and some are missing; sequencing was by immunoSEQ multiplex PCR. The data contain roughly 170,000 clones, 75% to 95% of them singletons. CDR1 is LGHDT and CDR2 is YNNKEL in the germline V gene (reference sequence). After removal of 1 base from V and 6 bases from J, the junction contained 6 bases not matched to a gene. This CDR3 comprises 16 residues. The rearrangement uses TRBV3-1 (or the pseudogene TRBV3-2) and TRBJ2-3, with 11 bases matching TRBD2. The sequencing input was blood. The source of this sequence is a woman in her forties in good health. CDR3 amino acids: CASSQGTSGLRDTQYF. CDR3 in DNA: TGTGCCAGCAGCCAAGGGACTAGCGGGTTAAGGGATACGCAGTATTTT.